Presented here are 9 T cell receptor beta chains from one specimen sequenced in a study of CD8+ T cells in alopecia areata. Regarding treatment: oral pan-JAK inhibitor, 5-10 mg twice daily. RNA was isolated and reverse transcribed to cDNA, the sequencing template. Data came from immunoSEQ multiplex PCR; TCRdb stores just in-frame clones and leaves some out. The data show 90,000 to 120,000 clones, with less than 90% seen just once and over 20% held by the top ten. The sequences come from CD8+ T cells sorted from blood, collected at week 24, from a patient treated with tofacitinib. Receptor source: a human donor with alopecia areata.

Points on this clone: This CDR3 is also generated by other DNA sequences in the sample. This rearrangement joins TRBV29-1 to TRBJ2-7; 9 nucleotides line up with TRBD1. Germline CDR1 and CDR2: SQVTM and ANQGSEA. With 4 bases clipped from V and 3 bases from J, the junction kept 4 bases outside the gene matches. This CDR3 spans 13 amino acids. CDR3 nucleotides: TGCAGCGTTGGAGGGACAGGGAGCTACGAGCAGTACTTC. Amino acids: CSVGGTGSYEQYF.

As DNA, the CDR3 is TGTGCCAGCAGCCCAAGACTAGCGGGGGCGCAGTATTTT. This encodes CASSPRLAGAQYF. This sequence joins TRBV6-1 and TRBJ2-3; 12 nucleotides align to TRBD2. Unmatched junction bases numbered 5, after V lost 6 bases and J lost 10 bases. The germline V gene has CDR1 MNHNS and CDR2 SASEGT. The CDR3 runs to 13 residues.

The CDR3 nucleotides are TGTGCCAGCAGCTTACGGGCGGGCCAGAACACTGAAGCTTTCTTT. Translation: CASSLRAGQNTEAFF. The chain is built from TRBV7-9 and TRBJ1-1; unclear D gene. This CDR3 contains 15 residues. From germline, CDR1 is SEHNR and CDR2 FQNEAQ (reference sequence). The V end was cut by 2 bases, the J end by 1 base, with 11 bases between.

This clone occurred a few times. CDR3 coding DNA: TGTGCCAGCAGCTTCCTCCTAGCGGGGAGCACAGATACGCAGTATTTT. Amino acid sequence: CASSFLLAGSTDTQYF. The chain carries TRBV5-5 and TRBJ2-3; 9 positions agree with TRBD2. Per germline, CDR1 SGHKS and CDR2 YYEKEE (reference sequence). Trimming removed 2 bases from V and 0 bases from J; junction bases left unmatched: 4. The CDR3 covers 16 residues.

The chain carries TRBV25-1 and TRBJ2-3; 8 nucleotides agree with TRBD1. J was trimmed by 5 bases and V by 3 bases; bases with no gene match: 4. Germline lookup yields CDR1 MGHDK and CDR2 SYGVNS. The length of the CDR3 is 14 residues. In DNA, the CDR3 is TGTGCCAGCAGTGATCTACAGGGGGGAGATACGCAGTATTTT. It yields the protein CASSDLQGGDTQYF.

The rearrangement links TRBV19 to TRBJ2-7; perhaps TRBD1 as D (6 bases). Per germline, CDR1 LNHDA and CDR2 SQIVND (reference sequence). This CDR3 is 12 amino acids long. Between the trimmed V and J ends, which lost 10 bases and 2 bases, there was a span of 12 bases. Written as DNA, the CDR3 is TGTGCCACTTCGGGACACCCCTACGAGCAGTACTTC. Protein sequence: CATSGHPYEQYF.

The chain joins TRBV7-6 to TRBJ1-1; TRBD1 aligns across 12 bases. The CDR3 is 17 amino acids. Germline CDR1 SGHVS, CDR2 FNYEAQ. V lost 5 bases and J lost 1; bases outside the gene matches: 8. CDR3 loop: CASSTGQGAVGNTEAFF. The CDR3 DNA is TGTGCCAGCAGCACGGGACAGGGGGCCGTTGGGAACACTGAAGCTTTCTTT.

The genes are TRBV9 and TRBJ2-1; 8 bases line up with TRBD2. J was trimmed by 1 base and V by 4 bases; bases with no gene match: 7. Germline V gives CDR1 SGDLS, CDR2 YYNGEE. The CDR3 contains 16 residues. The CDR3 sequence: CASSPPAGESYNEQFF. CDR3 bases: TGTGCCAGCAGCCCCCCAGCGGGAGAATCCTACAATGAGCAGTTCTTC.

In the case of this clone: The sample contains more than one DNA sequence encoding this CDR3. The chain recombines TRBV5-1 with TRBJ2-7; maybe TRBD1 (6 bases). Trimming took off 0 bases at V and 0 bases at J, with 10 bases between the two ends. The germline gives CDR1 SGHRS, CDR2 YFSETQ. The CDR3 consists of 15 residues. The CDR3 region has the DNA TGCGCCAGCAGCTTGGTCCAGGGGCGCTCCTACGAGCAGTACTTC. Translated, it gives CASSLVQGRSYEQYF.